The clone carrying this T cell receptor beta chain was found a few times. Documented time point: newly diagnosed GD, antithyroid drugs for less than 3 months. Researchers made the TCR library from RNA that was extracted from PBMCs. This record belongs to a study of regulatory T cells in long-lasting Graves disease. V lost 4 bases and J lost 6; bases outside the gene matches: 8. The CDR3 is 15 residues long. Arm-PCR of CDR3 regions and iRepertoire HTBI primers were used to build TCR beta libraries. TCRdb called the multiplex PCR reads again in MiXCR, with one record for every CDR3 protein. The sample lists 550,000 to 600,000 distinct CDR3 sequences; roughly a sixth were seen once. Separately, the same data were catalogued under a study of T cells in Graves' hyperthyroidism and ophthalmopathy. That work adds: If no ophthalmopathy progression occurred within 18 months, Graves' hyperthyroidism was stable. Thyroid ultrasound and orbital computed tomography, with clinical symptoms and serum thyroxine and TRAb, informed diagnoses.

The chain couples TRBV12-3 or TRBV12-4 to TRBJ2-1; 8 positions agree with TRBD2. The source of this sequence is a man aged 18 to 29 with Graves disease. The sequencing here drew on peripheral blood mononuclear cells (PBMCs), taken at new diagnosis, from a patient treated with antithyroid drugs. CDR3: CASSSMIAGSNEQFF. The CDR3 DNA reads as TGTGCCAGCAGTTCCATGATAGCGGGGAGCAATGAGCAGTTCTTC.